These 2 T cell receptor beta chains came from one sample sequenced in a study of OX40 agonist ivuxolimab in advanced cancers. The assay was immunoSEQ multiplex PCR, and TCRdb's table has in-frame clones only and misses some. The sample has some 80,000 clones; 80% to 95% are singletons. The specimen comprised CD4+ or CD8+ T cells sorted from blood, sampled in a trial of the OX40 agonist ivuxolimab. The receptor set was obtained from an adult with an advanced solid tumor such as melanoma, head and neck, liver or kidney cancer.

This clone was picked up one time. V and J are TRBV6-5 and TRBJ1-1; no clear D gene. CDR1 and CDR2 from the germline V gene are MNHEY and SVGAGI. This CDR3 region has 15 residues. The ends were cut back, 0 bases at V and 4 bases at J, with 12 bases in the middle. CDR3 region: CASSYSSAGTTEAFF. The CDR3 DNA sequence: TGTGCCAGCAGTTACTCGAGCGCAGGTACCACTGAAGCTTTCTTT.

The rearrangement links TRBV9 to TRBJ1-6; D is perhaps TRBD1 (5 bases). The CDR3 covers 16 residues. The ends were cut back, 4 bases at V and 3 bases at J, with 14 bases in the middle. Germline assignment: CDR1 SGDLS and CDR2 YYNGEE. CDR3 sequence: CASSPEDNRYNSPLHF. CDR3 bases: TGTGCCAGCAGCCCGGAGGACAATCGCTATAATTCACCCCTCCACTTT.